Shown below are 19 T cell receptor beta chains from a single sample sequenced in a study of blood T cell repertoires in COVID-19. The assay was immunoSEQ multiplex PCR, and TCRdb's table has in-frame clones only and misses some. The data hold 130,000 or so clones, with 84% observed a single time. The material sequenced was peripheral blood. These receptors all come from a woman aged 60-70 years with acute or convalescent COVID-19.

This sequence joins TRBV7-9 and TRBJ2-2; TRBD2 matches 14 bases. The CDR3 loop spans 16 amino acids. Germline loops: CDR1 SEHNR, CDR2 FQNEAQ (reference sequence). Trimming removed 7 bases from V and 1 base from J; junction bases left unmatched: 2. CDR3 sequence reads: CASTGTSGGNTGELFF. CDR3 in DNA: TGTGCCAGCACCGGGACTAGCGGGGGGAACACCGGGGAGCTGTTTTTT.

This clone was recorded once. Other DNA sequences within the sample encode an identical CDR3. The V gene is TRBV19, the J gene TRBJ1-4; D is ambiguous. With 3 bases removed from V and 0 bases from J, the gap between germline ends came to 8 bases. CDR1 LNHDA and CDR2 SQIVND come from the germline V gene (reference sequence). This CDR3 spans 15 amino acids. The CDR3 DNA sequence: TGTGCCAGTAGTATTAGCTCTGCAACTAATGAAAAACTGTTTTTT. Translated, it gives CASSISSATNEKLFF.

The chain links TRBV19 to TRBJ1-2; possible D gene TRBD1, 5 bases. V lost 3 bases and J lost 1, with 15 bases in between. CDR1 is LNHDA, CDR2 SQIVND, per germline (reference sequence). The CDR3 contains 16 residues. The CDR3 DNA sequence: TGTGCCAGTAGTATGTACCAGGGTGATAGTAACTATGGCTACACCTTC. Translated, it gives CASSMYQGDSNYGYTF. Looking up the rest from reference TRBV19 and TRBJ1-2 gives the full variable domain: DGGITQSPKYLFRKEGQNVTLSCEQNLNHDAMYWYRQDPGQGLRLIYYSQIVNDFQKGDIAEGYSVSREKKESFPLTVTSAQKNPTAFYLCASSMYQGDSNYGYTFGSGTRLTVV.

V usage is TRBV3-1 (or the pseudogene TRBV3-2) and J usage is TRBJ2-2; D ambiguous. Germline CDR1 and CDR2: LGHDT and YNNKEL (reference sequence). Trimming left V 6 bases short and J 4 bases short, with 3 bases between. There are 11 residues in the CDR3. In DNA form, the CDR3 reads TGTGCCAGCAGGGCCACCGGGGAGCTGTTTTTT. This encodes CASRATGELFF.

V and J are TRBV7-9 and TRBJ2-7; 8 bases match TRBD2. J was trimmed by 5 bases and V by 8 bases; bases with no gene match: 11. CDR1 and CDR2 from the germline V gene are SEHNR and FQNEAQ (reference sequence). The CDR3 runs to 14 residues. The CDR3 here is CASSRAGGPNEQYV. CDR3 DNA sequence: TGTGCCAGCTCACGGGCGGGGGGCCCGAACGAGCAGTACGTC.

This chain uses TRBV9 with TRBJ2-6, with D possibly being TRBD2 (6 bases). Trimming shortened V by 3 bases and J by 3 bases, and 19 bases separated the two germline ends. CDR3 length: 18 residues. The V gene's germline CDR1 is SGDLS and CDR2 YYNGEE. The CDR3 spells CASSERRGDGIGANVLTF. The CDR3 coding sequence is TGTGCCAGCAGCGAGAGGAGGGGAGATGGCATTGGGGCCAACGTCCTGACTTTC.

CDR3 in amino acids: CSVEARARIPHNEQFF. CDR3 sequence (DNA): TGCAGCGTTGAAGCCAGGGCCCGAATTCCCCACAATGAGCAGTTCTTC. The chain uses TRBV29-1 and TRBJ2-1, with D possibly TRBD1 on 5 matching bases. Deletions cut 1 base from V and 5 bases from J, with 18 bases between. CDR1 is SQVTM and CDR2 is ANQGSEA in the germline V gene. This CDR3 has 16 residues.

V and J are TRBV3-1 (or the pseudogene TRBV3-2) and TRBJ2-5; the match to TRBD1 covers 7 bases. The CDR3 contains 19 residues. Germline V gene lookup returns CDR1 LGHDT and CDR2 YNNKEL (reference sequence). V lost 0 bases, J lost 2 bases, and 15 bases stayed unmatched. The DNA for the CDR3 is TGTGCCAGCAGCCAAGAGGAAAGAGCCGGGACAGTTTTTCAAGAGACCCAGTACTTC. This codes for CASSQEERAGTVFQETQYF.

The V gene is TRBV5-1, the J gene TRBJ1-2; no clear D. The V gene's germline CDR1 is SGHRS and CDR2 YFSETQ. Trimming pared 0 bases from V and 6 bases from J, leaving 12 bases between. This CDR3 is 14 amino acids long. The CDR3 coding sequence is TGCGCCAGCAGCTTGGGGTCCTCGGGGAATGGCTACACCTTC. Its protein is CASSLGSSGNGYTF.

The chain has TRBV2 and TRBJ1-5; TRBD1 matches at 7 bases. Germline V gene data show CDR1 as SNHLY and CDR2 as FYNNEI. The CDR3 consists of 16 residues. Germline trimming cut 5 bases from V and 3 bases from J; bases unmatched to any gene: 10. CDR3 sequence: CASSPTTGRPNQPQHF. CDR3 DNA: TGTGCCAGCAGTCCGACGACAGGGAGACCCAATCAGCCCCAGCATTTT.

This chain connects TRBV7-2 to TRBJ2-2; D remains ambiguous. The CDR3 totals 13 residues. Trimming shortened V by 2 bases and J by 6 bases, and 7 bases separated the two germline ends. Germline CDR1 is SGHTA and CDR2 is FQGNSA. CDR3 nucleotide sequence: TGTGCCAGCAGCTTATCGGTCCCCGGGGAGCTGTTTTTT. It codes for CASSLSVPGELFF.

The chain is built from TRBV6-5 and TRBJ1-1; D ambiguous. V was cut by 9 bases and J by 7 bases, with 12 bases left in between. The CDR3 covers 11 residues. Germline CDR1 reads MNHEY; CDR2 reads SVGAGI. The DNA for the CDR3 is TGTGCCAGTACGGGTTTGAATGAAGCTTTCTTT. Encoded protein: CASTGLNEAFF.

The J gene is TRBJ1-1, the V gene TRBV5-8; 7 bases map to TRBD1. With V trimmed by 3 bases and J by 5 bases, 13 bases remained unmatched. The CDR3 covers 16 residues. Germline-derived CDR1 and CDR2 are SGHTS and YDEGEE. This chain's CDR3 is CASSSRLQTGRTEAFF. CDR3 bases: TGTGCCAGCAGCTCAAGGCTACAGACAGGGCGGACTGAAGCTTTCTTT.

The V gene is TRBV6-5, the J gene TRBJ1-2; D is unclear. The V end was cut by 8 bases, the J end by 3 bases, with 7 bases between. This CDR3 comprises 11 residues. The germline gives CDR1 MNHEY, CDR2 SVGAGI. CDR3 sequence: CASSRDYGYTF. The CDR3, as DNA: TGTGCCAGCTCGCGGGACTATGGCTACACCTTC.

The chain employs TRBV18 and TRBJ1-3; possible D gene TRBD1, 5 bases. Trimming cost V 3 bases and J 2 bases, with 11 bases left between them. CDR1 is KGHSH, CDR2 LQKENI, per germline. The CDR3 has 15 residues. Here the CDR3 reads CASSPRAGPGNTIYF. Here the CDR3 DNA reads TGTGCCAGCTCACCTAGAGCGGGACCTGGAAACACCATATATTTT.

V gene TRBV2 combines with J gene TRBJ2-1; D not resolved. CDR3 size: 12 residues. The V end lost 4 bases, the J end lost 7 bases, and 8 bases lay between the germline ends. Germline lookup yields CDR1 SNHLY and CDR2 FYNNEI. This CDR3 reads CASSGVWNEQFF. In DNA, the CDR3 is TGTGCCAGCAGTGGAGTCTGGAATGAGCAGTTCTTC.

The CDR3 here is CASSPRVNSPLHF. Here the CDR3 DNA reads TGTGCCTCGAGCCCCCGGGTGAATTCACCCCTCCACTTT. This chain joins TRBV2 and TRBJ1-6, with unresolved D. The CDR3 length is 13 residues. V was cut by 11 bases and J by 7 bases, with 15 bases left in between. Germline assignment: CDR1 SNHLY and CDR2 FYNNEI.

The chain uses TRBV19 and TRBJ2-2, with D perhaps TRBD1 (6 bases). With 5 bases removed from V and 3 bases from J, the gap between germline ends came to 10 bases. CDR1 and CDR2 (germline): LNHDA, SQIVND (reference sequence). The CDR3 spans 14 residues. The chain's CDR3 is CASSAQGYTGELFF. For the CDR3, the DNA is TGTGCCAGTAGTGCCCAGGGGTACACCGGGGAGCTGTTTTTT.

The chain combines TRBV2 with TRBJ1-4; TRBD1 matches at 8 bases. Germline V gene lookup returns CDR1 SNHLY and CDR2 FYNNEI. The J segment lost 4 bases and the V segment lost 6 bases, leaving 4 bases of the junction unmatched. This CDR3 comprises 14 residues. This CDR3 is CASSRTGLNEKLFF. CDR3 DNA: TGTGCCAGCAGCCGGACAGGGCTTAATGAAAAACTGTTTTTT.